This TCR beta chain appears in the sequencing data of a study of graft-versus-host responses after intestinal transplantation. To note about this clone: Its antigen is not known.

TCRdb's table, derived via immunoSEQ multiplex PCR, lists solely in-frame clones and lacks some. This table has fewer than 120,000 clones, around 93% appearing once. The CDR3 length is 13 residues. Germline V gives CDR1 MNHNS, CDR2 SASEGT. Trimming removed 8 bases at V and 1 base at J, with 12 bases between. Sequencing used unstimulated CD8+ T cells sorted from spleen or lymph node cells, obtained before intestinal transplant. The chain joins TRBV6-1 to TRBJ2-7; either TRBD1 or TRBD2 may fit D (5 bases each). The origin of this receptor is a human donor who received an intestinal transplant. The CDR3 loop reads CASSGRTSYEQYF. CDR3 DNA sequence: TGTGCCAGCTCGGGACGGACTTCCTACGAGCAGTACTTC.